This T cell receptor (beta chain) comes out of a study of blood T cell repertoires in COVID-19. Looking at the study overall: Spain, Italy and the United States supplied samples that represented acute and convalescent COVID-19. The cDNA or gDNA used as material had been derived from T cells, B-cell-depleted T cells, or PBMCs.

CDR3 length: 14 amino acids. From germline, CDR1 is MNHEY and CDR2 SVGAGI. V dropped 6 bases and J dropped 0 bases, with 9 bases sitting between them. Original analysis: Using reference gene primer amplification, nucleated cell counts were estimated. Sequencing was performed with immunoSEQ multiplex PCR; in TCRdb, only in-frame clones are kept and a portion is missing. The DNA gave D and trimming, while V, J and clone size come from that table. The sample shows roughly 200,000 clones, 84% of them seen only once. Sequencing was done on a sample of peripheral blood. The rearrangement uses TRBV6-5 and TRBJ1-3; TRBD1 is a possible D gene (5 bases). The receptor was isolated from a human donor in a cohort sampled during active COVID-19. The CDR3 nucleotides are TGTGCCAGCAGCCGCGACAGCTCTGGAAACACCATATATTTT. It is translated as CASSRDSSGNTIYF.